The 32 T cell receptor beta chains below all came from one sample that was sequenced in a study of post-analysis software for immune sequencing data. Whole-study results and caveats: TRBV5-6, TRBV5-1 and TRBV20-1 belonged to a set of roughly 5 TRBV segments that were more frequent in patients than controls.

Unique molecular identifiers tagged the TCR beta cDNA libraries. TCRdb re-called the PCR reads with MiXCR, one entry per CDR3 protein. The sample has approximately 350,000 distinct CDR3 sequences; approximately 33% are singletons. No antigen has been assigned to these receptors. Material for sequencing was blood. The receptors derive from a girl aged 10 to 17 with multiple sclerosis.

In its sample, this clonotype was seen a few times. The J gene is TRBJ2-1, the V gene TRBV5-1; 11 positions match TRBD2. Germline V lookup: CDR1 SGHRS, CDR2 YFSETQ. With 3 bases clipped from V and 4 bases from J, the junction kept 6 bases outside the gene matches. This CDR3 region has 16 residues. CDR3 DNA: TGCGCCAGCAGCTCCATGCCTAGCGGGGGGTACAATGAGCAGTTCTTC. Protein product: CASSSMPSGGYNEQFF.

This chain connects TRBV7-3 to TRBJ2-1, with TRBD1 matching over 10 bases. The CDR3 has 14 residues. CDR1 is SGHTA and CDR2 is FQGTGA in the germline V gene. Trimming cost V 5 bases and J 8 bases; bases outside gene matches: 6. The CDR3 nucleotides read TGTGCCAGCAGCGCCGGGACAGGGGTGGATGAGCAGTTCTTC. Its protein product is CASSAGTGVDEQFF.

The chain recombines TRBV28 with TRBJ2-7; the D gene is possibly TRBD1 (6 bases). CDR3 size: 16 residues. Per the germline V gene, CDR1 is MDHEN and CDR2 is SYDVKM. V was cut by 2 bases and J by 1 base, with 15 bases left in between. The CDR3 nucleotides are TGTGCCAGCAGTTTAGGGACCACAGGGTTTTCCTACGAGCAGTACTTC. Translated, it gives CASSLGTTGFSYEQYF. Supplemented by reference TRBV28 and TRBJ2-7, the full variable domain reads DVKVTQSSRYLVKRTGEKVFLECVQDMDHENMFWYRQDPGLGLRLIYFSYDVKMKEKGDIPEGYSVSREKKERFSLILESASTNQTSMYLCASSLGTTGFSYEQYFGPGTRLTVT.

The rearrangement joins TRBV9 to TRBJ1-6; D uncertain. Between the trimmed V and J ends, which lost 1 base and 8 bases, there was a span of 10 bases. There are 14 residues in the CDR3. Looked up from germline, CDR1 is SGDLS and CDR2 is YYNGEE. The DNA of the CDR3 is TGTGCCAGCAGCGTATTGCAGGAGGATTCACCCCTCCACTTT. Translated: CASSVLQEDSPLHF.

This chain connects TRBV6-2 or TRBV6-3 to TRBJ2-1; 14 bases align to TRBD2. Germline V gene lookup returns CDR1 MNHEY and CDR2 SVGEGT. Unmatched junction bases numbered 12, after V lost 4 bases and J lost 7 bases. The CDR3 is 18 amino acids. The CDR3, as DNA: TGTGCCAGCAGTTTCACCGAGACTAGCGGGGGGGCGCGGAATGAGCAGTTCTTC. Protein: CASSFTETSGGARNEQFF.

This clonotype appeared a few times. The chain has TRBV29-1 and TRBJ2-1; TRBD2 matches at 12 bases. From germline, CDR1 is SQVTM and CDR2 ANQGSEA. The CDR3 sequence is 14 residues long. The V gene end was trimmed by 6 bases and the J gene end by 4 bases; junction bases not matched to a gene: 4. CDR3 nucleotides: TGCAGCGTAACTAGCGGGGGGTTATACAATGAGCAGTTCTTC. Translation gives CSVTSGGLYNEQFF.

This clonotype was observed a few times. The chain couples TRBV12-3 or TRBV12-4 to TRBJ2-5, with D tentatively TRBD2 (5 bases). The assigned J gene may be wrong: the sequence end matches TRBJ2-7 better. This CDR3 has 12 residues. The CDR3 DNA reads TGTGCCAGCAGTCGGGGTACCTACGAGCAGTACTTC. Translated, it gives CASSRGTYEQYF.

This clonotype was counted a few times. V and J are TRBV7-9 and TRBJ2-7, with 9 nucleotides matching TRBD1. The germline gives CDR1 SEHNR, CDR2 FQNEAQ (reference sequence). V was pared by 4 bases and J by 3 bases, with 7 bases of the junction left unmatched. The CDR3 spans 15 residues. The CDR3 reads CASSSGQGTLYEQYF. The CDR3 nucleotides are TGTGCCAGCAGCTCGGGACAGGGAACCCTCTACGAGCAGTACTTC.

There are many counts of this clonotype. V usage is TRBV12-3 or TRBV12-4 and J usage is TRBJ2-5, with no clear D. The CDR3 runs to 12 residues. V lost 0 bases and J lost 3, with 2 bases in between. CDR3 coding DNA: TGTGCCAGCAGTTTAGCCAAAGAGACCCAGTACTTC. Encoded protein: CASSLAKETQYF.

Here the CDR3 DNA reads TGCAGTGCTAGAGGCTCAGGGTATGAGCAGTTCTTC. This encodes CSARGSGYEQFF. The chain has TRBV20-1 and TRBJ2-1; possibly TRBD1 for D (5 bases). Germline V CDR1 and CDR2: DFQATT, SNEGSKA (reference sequence). The CDR3 has 12 residues. Trimming removed 1 base from V and 8 bases from J, with 9 bases in between.

This clonotype was observed a few times. This chain uses TRBV7-2 with TRBJ2-7; D unresolved. Trimming shortened V by 2 bases and J by 7 bases, and 9 bases separated the two germline ends. CDR1 and CDR2 from the germline V gene are SGHTA and FQGNSA. CDR3 length: 12 residues. The DNA of the CDR3 is TGTGCCAGCAGCTTACTGACCGAGGAGCAGTACTTC. Amino acids: CASSLLTEEQYF.

In this sample, this clonotype turned up a few times. The chain employs TRBV7-2 and TRBJ2-3; 8 bases line up with TRBD2. The germline gives CDR1 SGHTA, CDR2 FQGNSA. The V and J ends lost 2 bases and 0 bases, in that order; junction bases with no gene match: 4. This CDR3 is 16 amino acids long. CDR3 nucleotides: TGTGCCAGCAGCTTATCGGGGGGGGTTAGCACAGATACGCAGTATTTT. Amino acid sequence: CASSLSGGVSTDTQYF.

This clonotype was detected a few times. This chain joins TRBV12-3 or TRBV12-4 and TRBJ2-6; no clear D. Trimming stripped 3 bases from V and 1 base from J, with 13 bases between. The CDR3 is made up of 17 amino acids. The CDR3: CASSFDRIWSGANVLTF. The CDR3, as DNA: TGTGCCAGCAGTTTTGACCGAATTTGGTCTGGGGCCAACGTCCTGACTTTC.

In its sample, this clonotype was seen a few times. The rearrangement joins TRBV29-1 to TRBJ2-1; TRBD2 agrees at 12 bases. Germline CDR1 reads SQVTM; CDR2 reads ANQGSEA. With 7 bases clipped from V and 7 bases from J, the junction kept 11 bases outside the gene matches. The CDR3 is 15 amino acids. The CDR3 DNA reads TGCAGCGCTGCCCTCGGGACTAGCGGGCCTAATGAGCAGTTCTTC. Translation gives CSAALGTSGPNEQFF.

This clonotype was picked up a small number of times. The chain joins TRBV3-1 to TRBJ2-5, with TRBD2 matching over 7 bases. CDR1 is LGHDT and CDR2 is YNNKEL in the germline V gene (reference sequence). This CDR3 spans 14 amino acids. Losses at the gene ends were 4 bases for V and 2 bases for J; bases not matched to a gene: 4. CDR3 DNA sequence: TGTGCCAGCAGCCCCCGTAGCGGGCAAGAGACCCAGTACTTC. Protein sequence: CASSPRSGQETQYF.

The V and J genes are TRBV7-2 and TRBJ1-4, with 7 bases matching TRBD1. The trim removed 5 bases at V and 4 bases at J, leaving 7 bases unmatched. In germline, CDR1 is SGHTA, CDR2 FQGNSA. The CDR3 is 15 amino acids. The CDR3 DNA reads TGTGCCAGCAGCCCAGGGGGTGAGGGTAATGAAAAACTGTTTTTT. Translating it yields CASSPGGEGNEKLFF.

Here the CDR3 DNA reads TGTGCCAGCAGCCCCTCGGGACAGAACCCCTACGAGCAGTACTTC. Its translation is CASSPSGQNPYEQYF. The V and J genes are TRBV13 and TRBJ2-7; TRBD1 aligns across 7 bases. V lost 5 bases, J lost 2 bases, and 9 bases stayed unmatched. The CDR3 has 15 residues. Germline V gene data show CDR1 as PRHDT and CDR2 as FYEKMQ (reference sequence).

The V gene is TRBV7-9, the J gene TRBJ2-1; 8 bases are shared with TRBD2. The germline V gene encodes CDR1 SEHNR and CDR2 FQNEAQ (reference sequence). The CDR3 runs to 16 residues. V lost 2 bases and J lost 5; bases outside the gene matches: 8. CDR3 protein: CASSLPTSGWDNEQFF. In nucleotides, the CDR3 is TGTGCCAGCAGCTTACCCACTAGCGGTTGGGACAATGAGCAGTTCTTC.

The J gene is TRBJ2-3, the V gene TRBV3-1; D is undetermined. V lost 0 bases and J 5 bases, leaving 12 bases between the germline ends. Germline values: CDR1 LGHDT, CDR2 YNNKEL (reference sequence). This CDR3 comprises 15 residues. CDR3 loop: CASSQDRDRGDTQYF. Written as DNA, the CDR3 is TGTGCCAGCAGCCAAGATCGCGATCGTGGAGATACGCAGTATTTT.

The CDR3 bases are TGTGCCAGCAGCGGCATCGGGAGGGTAGTAAACTACACCTTC. The encoded protein is CASSGIGRVVNYTF. The chain joins TRBV7-9 to TRBJ1-2; D is unresolved. Per the germline V gene, CDR1 is SEHNR and CDR2 is FQNEAQ (reference sequence). The V and J ends lost 5 bases and 10 bases respectively, with 20 bases between them. This CDR3 is 14 amino acids long.

This chain uses TRBV24-1 with TRBJ1-5; 8 nucleotides line up with TRBD1. Losses at the gene ends were 9 bases for V and 5 bases for J; bases not matched to a gene: 8. Germline CDR1 reads KGHDR; CDR2 reads SFDVKD. The CDR3 sequence is 14 residues long. The CDR3 DNA reads as TGTGCCACCGGGGACAGGAGGTTTCATCAGCCCCAGCATTTT. Its protein product is CATGDRRFHQPQHF.

The table lists this clonotype with a few counts. The chain combines TRBV6-1 with TRBJ2-7; D remains unclear. This CDR3 has 15 amino acids. V lost 2 bases to trimming and J lost 3 bases, with 14 bases between them. Germline assignment: CDR1 MNHNS and CDR2 SASEGT. The CDR3 nucleotides are TGTGCCAGCAGTGAAAGGAGTCGGAGCCTCTACGAGCAGTACTTC. Its translation is CASSERSRSLYEQYF.

This clonotype was detected a few times. The chain recombines TRBV6-5 with TRBJ2-7; D is ambiguous. Germline values: CDR1 MNHEY, CDR2 SVGAGI. Trimming shortened V by 8 bases and J by 2 bases, and 19 bases separated the two germline ends. CDR3 size: 15 residues. The CDR3 DNA follows: TGTGCCAGCGCCTGGGGTGTCCGTACTCCCTACGAGCAGTACTTC. Translating it yields CASAWGVRTPYEQYF.

The V call is TRBV5-1, the J call TRBJ1-1, with unresolved D. The CDR3 loop spans 13 amino acids. The V gene lost 2 bases and the J gene lost 4 bases, with 9 bases spanning the gap. Germline CDR1 reads SGHRS; CDR2 reads YFSETQ. The DNA of the CDR3 is TGCGCCAGCAGCTTTCAGGAAAGCACTGAAGCTTTCTTT. Translation: CASSFQESTEAFF.

The CDR3 nucleotides read TGCAGTGCTAGAGATCCTAGGAACTCTGGGGCCAACGTCCTGACTTTC. Residues: CSARDPRNSGANVLTF. V gene TRBV20-1 combines with J gene TRBJ2-6; D not resolved. Germline assignment: CDR1 DFQATT and CDR2 SNEGSKA (reference sequence). With 0 bases removed from V and 0 bases from J, the gap between germline ends came to 9 bases. This CDR3 contains 16 residues.

The chain joins TRBV5-1 to TRBJ2-5; 7 positions match TRBD2. After removal of 0 bases from V and 4 bases from J, the junction contained 9 bases not matched to a gene. The CDR3 has 16 amino acids. Germline V CDR1 and CDR2: SGHRS, YFSETQ. This chain's CDR3 is CASSLGLAGDTETQYF. In DNA, the CDR3 is TGCGCCAGCAGCTTGGGATTAGCGGGCGATACAGAGACCCAGTACTTC.

The chain carries TRBV7-9 and TRBJ1-1, with D possibly being TRBD1 (5 bases). CDR3 size: 15 residues. Germline V gene lookup returns CDR1 SEHNR and CDR2 FQNEAQ (reference sequence). V was trimmed by 5 bases and J by 0 bases, leaving 13 bases between them. CDR3 protein: CASSPSGGVNTEAFF. The CDR3 DNA sequence: TGTGCCAGCAGCCCCTCAGGAGGGGTGAACACTGAAGCTTTCTTT.

J is TRBJ2-3 and V is TRBV10-3; tentative D call: TRBD2 (6 bases). V was shortened by 7 bases and J by 5 bases, with 10 bases between the two germline ends. The CDR3 has 12 residues. CDR1 and CDR2 (germline): ENHRY, SYGVKD. CDR3 residues: CAINGEEDTQYF. DNA for the CDR3: TGTGCCATCAATGGGGAGGAAGATACGCAGTATTTT.

This clonotype showed up just a few times. The chain joins TRBV25-1 to TRBJ2-1; D gene ambiguous. Trimming left V 4 bases short and J 1 base short, with 14 bases between. Germline-derived CDR1 and CDR2 are MGHDK and SYGVNS. The CDR3 loop spans 16 amino acids. The CDR3: CASSGPPPVSYNEQFF. The CDR3 bases are TGTGCCAGCAGTGGGCCCCCCCCAGTGTCCTACAATGAGCAGTTCTTC.

This clonotype has just one count. This rearrangement joins TRBV7-9 to TRBJ2-7; a weak D match, TRBD1 (5 bases). The CDR3 totals 13 residues. V was shortened by 8 bases and J by 0 bases, with 11 bases between the two germline ends. Germline V CDR1 and CDR2: SEHNR, FQNEAQ (reference sequence). CDR3 nucleotide sequence: TGTGCCAGCTCAGGGTTTAGCTCCTACGAGCAGTACTTC. Its translation is CASSGFSSYEQYF.

V gene TRBV6-1 combines with J gene TRBJ2-3; tentatively, D is TRBD2 (7 bases). The CDR3 contains 15 residues. V shed 3 bases and J shed 0 bases, with 10 bases lying between them. Germline CDR1 is MNHNS and CDR2 is SASEGT. The CDR3 loop reads CASSERGGSTDTQYF. CDR3 bases: TGTGCCAGCAGTGAGAGGGGGGGTAGCACAGATACGCAGTATTTT.

This clonotype has only one observation. This chain joins TRBV7-8 and TRBJ2-3; 9 bases map to TRBD2. There are 16 residues in the CDR3. Per germline, CDR1 SGHVS and CDR2 FQNEAQ. V shed 8 bases, J shed 1 base, and the junction held 10 bases outside the gene matches. CDR3 region: CASGSAWTSGTDTQYF. Here the CDR3 DNA reads TGTGCCAGCGGCTCCGCGTGGACTAGCGGCACAGATACGCAGTATTTT. The entire variable domain, with the rest obtained from reference TRBV7-8 and TRBJ2-3, is as follows: GAGVSQSPRYKVAKRGQDVALRCDPISGHVSLFWYQQALGQGPEFLTYFQNEAQLDKSGLPSDRFFAERPEGSVSTLKIQRTQQEDSAVYLCASGSAWTSGTDTQYFGPGTRLTVL.